These 3 T cell receptor beta chains originate from one sample sequenced in a study of blood T cells in healthy people across ages (dated by TCRdb to about 2015). Library generation was performed with 5' RACE. The instrument given in TCRdb is Illumina HiSeq 2500. The second PCR ran for roughly 7 to 12 cycles and used a J-beta primer mix along with a sample-barcoded 5' primer. TCRdb cleaned the public reads at Q25 with fastp, built clones with MiXCR and kept in-frame beta chains. Every entry covers one CDR3 protein and lists the most common genes and DNA from its rows. For this sample there are hundreds of thousands of distinct CDR3 sequences; 49% appear just once. Approximately 32% of the sample is taken by the ten largest. Material: blood. These receptors were obtained from a woman aged 60-75 years in good health.

The V and J genes are TRBV20-1 and TRBJ2-4; possible D gene TRBD1, 7 bases. This CDR3 has 15 amino acids. Germline V gene data show CDR1 as DFQATT and CDR2 as SNEGSKA (reference sequence). V dropped 8 bases and J dropped 0 bases, with 17 bases sitting between them. In DNA, the CDR3 is TGCAGTACGGAGGGACAGTTACTAGCCAAAAACATTCAGTACTTC. Amino acids: CSTEGQLLAKNIQYF.

This clonotype has a handful of counts. The chain uses TRBV20-1 and TRBJ2-3, with 10 bases lining up with TRBD1. The V segment lost 6 bases and the J segment 0 bases; nucleotides outside the gene matches: 6. Germline CDR1 and CDR2: DFQATT and SNEGSKA (reference sequence). This CDR3 is built from 15 residues. In nucleotides, the CDR3 is TGCAGTGCCGCCCGGGACAGGGGAAGCACAGATACGCAGTATTTT. Translation: CSAARDRGSTDTQYF.

The chain is built from TRBV7-2 and TRBJ2-7; TRBD2 matches at 9 bases. The CDR3 is 14 amino acids. Germline V gene data show CDR1 as SGHTA and CDR2 as FQGNSA. V shed 5 bases and J 0 bases; nucleotides not matched to a gene: 2. CDR3 in amino acids: CASSASGASYEQYF. The CDR3 DNA is TGTGCCAGCAGCGCTAGCGGGGCCTCCTACGAGCAGTACTTC.